The next 22 T cell receptor beta chains were all read from a single sample in a study of blood T cells in healthy people across ages. The authors ran a second PCR of about 6 to 11 cycles using a sample-barcoded 5' primer and a J-beta primer mix. TCRdb analysed the 5' RACE reads with MiXCR anew, one entry per CDR3 protein. The sample lists fewer than 1 million distinct CDR3 sequences, 40% to 50% seen once, with around 21% in the top ten. The specimen sequenced was blood. The receptors derive from a man aged 55 to 69 in good health.

There are a few counts of this clonotype. The chain joins TRBV11-2 to TRBJ2-5; D is unclear. CDR1 and CDR2 from the germline V gene are SGHAT and FQNNGV. The CDR3 covers 15 residues. Trimming left V 5 bases short and J 4 bases short, with 17 bases between. In nucleotides, the CDR3 is TGTGCCAGCAGCCACACCGTTGATGCTCGAGAGACCCAGTACTTC. Its translation is CASSHTVDARETQYF.

This chain connects TRBV6-2 or TRBV6-3 to TRBJ2-7; D is uncertain. The germline CDR1 and CDR2 sequences are MNHEY and SVGEGT. The CDR3 has 14 residues. Trimming removed 6 bases at V and 0 bases at J, with 12 bases between. Here the CDR3 reads CASRAEFPSYEQYF. The CDR3 nucleotides are TGTGCCAGCAGGGCGGAGTTCCCCTCCTACGAGCAGTACTTC.

The chain links TRBV20-1 to TRBJ1-1; TRBD1 might be the D (6 bases). This CDR3 is 11 amino acids long. The germline V and J ends were trimmed by 3 bases and 11 bases, with 13 bases remaining between them. Germline values: CDR1 DFQATT, CDR2 SNEGSKA (reference sequence). CDR3 sequence: CSASLQGMAFF. CDR3 bases: TGCAGTGCTAGTCTGCAGGGGATGGCTTTCTTT.

This rearrangement joins TRBV2 to TRBJ2-5; 9 bases are shared with TRBD2. The CDR3 consists of 15 residues. CDR1 is SNHLY and CDR2 is FYNNEI in the germline V gene. The J segment lost 1 base and the V segment lost 6 bases, leaving 6 bases of the junction unmatched. CDR3 DNA: TGTGCCAGCAGCGGGGTAGCGGGGGCCCAAGAGACCCAGTACTTC. It encodes CASSGVAGAQETQYF.

This chain uses TRBV5-1 with TRBJ2-2, with 12 bases fitting TRBD1. The trim removed 6 bases at V and 5 bases at J, leaving 2 bases unmatched. The CDR3 covers 14 residues. Germline V lookup: CDR1 SGHRS, CDR2 YFSETQ. The CDR3 loop is CASKGQGATGELFF. The CDR3 bases are TGCGCCAGCAAGGGACAGGGGGCAACCGGGGAGCTGTTTTTT. The full variable domain, rest sourced from reference TRBV5-1 and TRBJ2-2, is KAGVTQTPRYLIKTRGQQVTLSCSPISGHRSVSWYQQTPGQGLQFLFEYFSETQRNKGNFPGRFSGRQFSNSRSEMNVSTLELGDSALYLCASKGQGATGELFFGEGSRLTVL.

The chain carries TRBV3-1 and TRBJ1-2; D is unresolved. This CDR3 comprises 16 residues. The germline CDR1 and CDR2 sequences are LGHDT and YNNKEL (reference sequence). With 0 bases removed from V and 4 bases from J, the gap between germline ends came to 15 bases. As DNA, the CDR3 is TGTGCCAGCAGCCAAGATATAAGCAACATACCCTATGGCTACACCTTC. This translates into CASSQDISNIPYGYTF.

Only a few counts were recorded for this clonotype. The rearrangement links TRBV6-5 to TRBJ2-7, with a weak D call TRBD1 (5 bases). The J call may be wrong; the DNA end is better matched by TRBJ2-5. This CDR3 is 15 amino acids long. Per the germline V gene, CDR1 is MNHEY and CDR2 is SVGAGI. CDR3 sequence: CASGGVGRDLQTQYF. The CDR3 DNA sequence: TGTGCCAGCGGCGGTGTGGGCAGGGATCTTCAGACCCAGTACTTC.

This clonotype has more than one count but fewer than ten. The chain couples TRBV6-2 or TRBV6-3 to TRBJ2-3, with D tentatively TRBD1 (5 bases). Trimming cost V 8 bases and J 5 bases, with 17 bases left between them. This CDR3 comprises 14 residues. Germline assignment: CDR1 MNHEY and CDR2 SVGEGT. The CDR3 bases are TGTGCCAGCCTCCGGAAGGGGTTTGGAGATACGCAGTATTTT. Translated, it gives CASLRKGFGDTQYF.

This clonotype was detected a few times. This rearrangement joins TRBV7-2 to TRBJ2-4; 8 bases match TRBD1. V lost 5 bases to trimming and J lost 0 bases; unmatched junction nucleotides: 12. The CDR3 runs 18 residues. The germline CDR1 and CDR2 sequences are SGHTA and FQGNSA. The CDR3 DNA reads as TGTGCCAGCAGCCCCGGGACAGGAGTTTTACTAGCCAAAAACATTCAGTACTTC. Translation gives CASSPGTGVLLAKNIQYF.

The chain recombines TRBV12-3 or TRBV12-4 with TRBJ2-1, with 12 bases lining up with TRBD2. The trim removed 5 bases at V and 7 bases at J, leaving 9 bases unmatched. This CDR3 has 16 residues. The CDR3 loop reads CASSIPRTSGVNEQFF. CDR3 sequence (DNA): TGTGCCAGCAGTATACCCCGGACTAGCGGGGTGAATGAGCAGTTCTTC.

This clonotype was detected a few times. The J gene is TRBJ2-5, the V gene TRBV7-2; TRBD1 matches 9 bases. The V segment lost 5 bases and the J segment 13 bases; nucleotides outside the gene matches: 11. Germline lookup yields CDR1 SGHTA and CDR2 FQGNSA. The CDR3 covers 13 residues. The CDR3 is CASSLGQGTAGYF. CDR3 nucleotides: TGTGCCAGCAGCCTGGGACAGGGAACCGCCGGGTACTTC. The complete variable domain, with remaining parts taken from reference TRBV7-2 and TRBJ2-5, reads GAGVSQSPSNKVTEKGKDVELRCDPISGHTALYWYRQSLGQGLEFLIYFQGNSAPDKSGLPSDRFSAERTGGSVSTLTIQRTQQEDSAVYLCASSLGQGTAGYFGPGTRLLVL.

This clonotype was seen more than once but under ten times. The genes are TRBV29-1 and TRBJ2-7; D is perhaps TRBD1 or TRBD2 (5 bases each). Germline V CDR1 and CDR2: SQVTM, ANQGSEA. The CDR3 runs 13 residues. V lost 8 bases and J 4 bases, leaving 18 bases between the germline ends. CDR3 in DNA: TGCAGCATCTCCCCGGGTGGGGGATACGAGCAGTACTTC. Translation gives CSISPGGGYEQYF.

The genes are TRBV14 and TRBJ2-2; tentatively, D is TRBD1 (6 bases). The germline V gene has CDR1 SGHDN and CDR2 FVKESK. The CDR3 is made up of 16 amino acids. The V and J ends lost 4 bases and 3 bases respectively, with 15 bases between them. CDR3 nucleotides: TGTGCCAGCAGCCGACAGGTCCCAGCGGACACCGGGGAGCTGTTTTTT. Protein: CASSRQVPADTGELFF.

The chain recombines TRBV20-1 with TRBJ2-7; D not resolved. With 0 bases removed from V and 2 bases from J, the gap between germline ends came to 8 bases. The CDR3 has 13 amino acids. Per the germline V gene, CDR1 is DFQATT and CDR2 is SNEGSKA (reference sequence). The CDR3 here is CSARETLTYEQYF. The CDR3 region has the DNA TGCAGTGCTAGAGAGACATTAACCTACGAGCAGTACTTC.

This chain joins TRBV29-1 and TRBJ1-2; D remains ambiguous. Germline loops: CDR1 SQVTM, CDR2 ANQGSEA. This CDR3 comprises 12 residues. Trimming took 2 bases from V and 1 from J, leaving 5 bases between them. Here the CDR3 DNA reads TGCAGCGTTGAACACGATAACTATGGCTACACCTTC. It encodes CSVEHDNYGYTF.

The chain combines TRBV11-1 with TRBJ2-1; 8 positions match TRBD2. The CDR3 covers 15 residues. V was pared by 5 bases and J by 6 bases, with 9 bases of the junction left unmatched. Looked up from germline, CDR1 is SGHAT and CDR2 is FQDESV (reference sequence). CDR3 sequence: CASSPIGLAGNEQFF. The CDR3 DNA reads TGTGCCAGCAGCCCAATTGGGCTAGCGGGCAATGAGCAGTTCTTC.

CDR3 DNA sequence: TGTGCCAGCAGTCCTCGACAGGGGTCATTCTCCTACAATGAGCAGTTCTTC. The encoded protein is CASSPRQGSFSYNEQFF. The chain couples TRBV6-2 or TRBV6-3 to TRBJ2-1, with 8 bases that match TRBD1. The CDR3 loop spans 17 amino acids. Germline V gene data show CDR1 as MNHEY and CDR2 as SVGEGT. V shed 5 bases and J 0 bases; nucleotides not matched to a gene: 9.

V is TRBV5-1 and J is TRBJ1-2, with D perhaps TRBD1 (5 bases). Germline assignment: CDR1 SGHRS and CDR2 YFSETQ. This CDR3 region has 17 residues. Trimming cost V 0 bases and J 7 bases, with 22 bases left between them. CDR3 region: CASSLDGGQGRRRGYTF. CDR3 DNA: TGCGCCAGCAGCTTGGATGGTGGGCAGGGCCGGAGGCGTGGCTACACCTTC. Complete variable domain (other parts from reference TRBV5-1 and TRBJ1-2): KAGVTQTPRYLIKTRGQQVTLSCSPISGHRSVSWYQQTPGQGLQFLFEYFSETQRNKGNFPGRFSGRQFSNSRSEMNVSTLELGDSALYLCASSLDGGQGRRRGYTFGSGTRLTVV.

This rearrangement joins TRBV20-1 to TRBJ2-1; 12 bases fit TRBD2. V dropped 6 bases and J dropped 6; count of bases not matched to a gene: 9. The CDR3 covers 15 residues. Germline values: CDR1 DFQATT, CDR2 SNEGSKA (reference sequence). DNA for the CDR3: TGCAGTGCAAGACTAGCGGGGGCTGGGGGCAATGAGCAGTTCTTC. Encoded protein: CSARLAGAGGNEQFF.

This chain connects TRBV11-3 to TRBJ2-7, with a weak D call TRBD1 (5 bases). The germline V and J ends were trimmed by 6 bases and 6 bases, with 9 bases remaining between them. The CDR3 is made up of 11 amino acids. The germline gives CDR1 SGHNT, CDR2 YENEEA. Written as DNA, the CDR3 is TGTGCCAGCAGAGCAAGGGGCGAGCAGTACTTC. Translated, it gives CASRARGEQYF.

V is TRBV12-3 or TRBV12-4 and J is TRBJ1-2; no reliable D call. Trimming cost V 8 bases and J 4 bases, with 14 bases left between them. The CDR3 runs to 13 residues. The DNA of the CDR3 is TGTGCCAGCCGAACAGCGGCAAGCTATGGCTACACCTTC. Protein product: CASRTAASYGYTF.

J is TRBJ2-1 and V is TRBV12-3 or TRBV12-4, with 7 bases fitting TRBD1. The CDR3 contains 17 residues. V dropped 4 bases and J dropped 5; count of bases not matched to a gene: 14. CDR3 DNA sequence: TGTGCCAGCAGTTCTCTGGAACCGGGACAGTTACACAATGAGCAGTTCTTC. Its protein product is CASSSLEPGQLHNEQFF.